The T cell receptor (beta chain) under discussion was sequenced for a study of OX40 agonist ivuxolimab in advanced cancers. Looking at the study overall: The dose of intravenous ivuxolimab that patients received every 2 weeks ranged from 0.01 to 10 mg/kg.

Study findings and constraints: In the expanded peripheral T cells, antigen specificity was never determined. More expanded clones were seen, on average, in CD8+ T cells than in CD4+.

As concerns this clone: The target antigen is unknown.

The V end was cut by 5 bases, the J end by 3 bases, with 10 bases between. This CDR3 spans 13 amino acids. Per germline, CDR1 MNHNS and CDR2 SASEGT. Blood specimens came from baseline, cycle 4 day 1, and cycle 7 day 1. The table came from immunoSEQ multiplex PCR; TCRdb's copy has only in-frame clones and leaves some out. The sample has 70,000 to 90,000 clones, 91% seen once; the top ten hold 8.4%. Material: CD4+ or CD8+ T cells sorted from blood, obtained in a trial of the OX40 agonist ivuxolimab. This chain connects TRBV6-1 to TRBJ1-2; a possible D gene is TRBD1 (6 bases). This receptor was identified in an adult with an advanced solid tumor such as melanoma, head and neck, liver or kidney cancer. The CDR3 DNA follows: TGTGCCAGCAGTCCCGACAGGTACTATGGCTACACCTTC. Residues: CASSPDRYYGYTF.